Listed below are T cell receptor beta chains from one sample, sequenced in a study of blood T cell repertoires in COVID-19. TCRdb's table, derived via immunoSEQ multiplex PCR, lists solely in-frame clones and lacks some. The sample records some 520,000 clones, roughly nine tenths being singletons. The sequencing sample was made of peripheral blood. Receptors were obtained from a man younger than 35 with COVID-19, enrolled during active disease. The CDR3 runs from the conserved cysteine through the conserved F or W. The order of the fields is J gene, V gene, clone size, D gene, CDR3 length, CDR3 protein, CDR3 DNA. D genes are given only for firm matches. Only part of the rows carry a size: once, few, many, or a class if the clone is expanded.

TRBJ2-5	TRBV29-1	NA	TRBD2	14	CSSGLAPQRETQYF	TGCAGCTCGGGACTAGCGCCACAACGGGAGACCCAGTACTTC
TRBJ1-1	TRBV7-6	NA	NA	16	CASSPRFGGVNTEAFF	TGTGCCAGCAGCCCGAGATTCGGGGGAGTGAACACTGAAGCTTTCTTT
TRBJ2-7	TRBV14	NA	NA	13	CASSHGGSYEQYF	TGTGCCAGCAGCCATGGAGGGTCCTACGAGCAGTACTTC
TRBJ1-5	TRBV7-8	NA	TRBD1	14	CASSLRQGRQPQHF	TGTGCCAGCAGCTTAAGACAGGGCCGGCAGCCCCAGCATTTT
TRBJ1-6	TRBV7-9	NA	NA	11	CASSLNSPLHF	TGTGCCAGCAGTCTTAATTCACCCCTCCACTTT
TRBJ1-2	TRBV19	NA	TRBD1	15	CASSTDRAGNYGYTF	TGTGCCAGTAGTACTGACAGGGCGGGGAACTATGGCTACACCTTC
TRBJ2-7	TRBV25-1	NA	NA	11	CAAGQSYEQYF	TGTGCCGCAGGCCAATCCTACGAGCAGTACTTC
TRBJ2-2	TRBV19	NA	NA	11	CASKATGELFF	TGTGCCAGTAAAGCCACCGGGGAGCTGTTTTTT
TRBJ2-3	TRBV7-9	NA	NA	16	CASSLAVAGYTDTQYF	TGTGCCAGCAGCTTAGCAGTGGCGGGCTACACAGATACGCAGTATTTT
TRBJ2-3	TRBV4-1	many	TRBD2	16	CASSPSSGGAGDTQYF	TGCGCCAGCAGCCCTTCTAGCGGGGGGGCGGGAGATACGCAGTATTTT
TRBJ2-1	TRBV5-1	NA	TRBD1	16	CASKELIGQGDNEQFF	TGCGCCAGCAAAGAATTAATAGGACAGGGCGATAATGAGCAGTTCTTC
TRBJ1-6	TRBV2	NA	TRBD1	16	CASSIQGKAYNSPLHF	TGTGCCAGCAGTATACAGGGGAAGGCCTATAATTCACCCCTCCACTTT
TRBJ2-5	TRBV4-2	NA	TRBD2	18	CASSHGRLAGLTQETQYF	TGTGCCAGCAGCCACGGCCGACTAGCGGGGCTTACCCAAGAGACCCAGTACTTC
TRBJ1-6	TRBV2	NA	TRBD1	15	CASSSDRATIHPLHF	TGTGCCAGCAGTTCCGACAGGGCCACCATTCACCCCCTCCACTTT
TRBJ2-5	TRBV2	NA	TRBD1	16	CASSERGTVAKETQYF	TGTGCCAGCAGTGAAAGAGGGACAGTAGCGAAAGAGACCCAGTACTTC
TRBJ2-1	TRBV2	NA	TRBD2	18	CASSRTSGRSGNYNEQFF	TGTGCCAGCAGTAGGACTAGCGGGAGATCCGGAAACTACAATGAGCAGTTCTTC
TRBJ1-2	TRBV15	NA	TRBD1	16	CATSRDTGGFVDGYTF	TGTGCCACCAGCAGGGACACAGGGGGCTTCGTGGATGGCTACACCTTC
TRBJ2-2	TRBV9	NA	NA	14	CASSVVGGNGELFF	TGTGCCAGCAGCGTAGTTGGAGGGAACGGGGAGCTGTTTTTT
TRBJ2-1	TRBV27	NA	NA	13	CASRTGAQGEQFF	TGTGCCAGCAGGACGGGAGCTCAGGGTGAGCAGTTCTTC
TRBJ2-3	TRBV30	NA	NA	16	CAWSSQGGGRGDTQYF	TGTGCCTGGAGTTCTCAGGGGGGAGGCCGGGGAGATACGCAGTATTTT
TRBJ2-6	TRBV7-9	NA	TRBD1	15	CARGDRVAGANVLTF	TGTGCCAGGGGGGACAGGGTGGCTGGGGCCAACGTCCTGACTTTC
TRBJ2-4	TRBV27	NA	NA	14	CASSSSWGEGIQYF	TGTGCCAGCAGTTCCTCTTGGGGCGAAGGCATTCAGTACTTC
TRBJ2-3	TRBV5-5	NA	TRBD2	14	CASSTLAGTDTQYF	TGTGCCAGCAGCACACTAGCGGGCACAGATACGCAGTATTTT
TRBJ1-2	TRBV30	NA	NA	13	CAWSVLTNYGYTF	TGTGCCTGGAGTGTACTCACTAACTATGGCTACACCTTC
TRBJ1-5	TRBV2	once	NA	14	CASSSGTSNQPQHF	TGTGCCAGCAGCTCCGGGACAAGCAATCAGCCCCAGCATTTT
TRBJ2-2	TRBV5-6	NA	NA	14	CASRSTGNTGELFF	TGTGCCAGCAGGTCGACAGGAAACACCGGGGAGCTGTTTTTT
TRBJ2-2	TRBV5-1	NA	NA	15	CASSPGVSDTGELFF	TGCGCCAGCAGCCCCGGGGTTTCGGACACCGGGGAGCTGTTTTTT
TRBJ2-5	TRBV9	NA	NA	15	CASSVQGSHQETQYF	TGTGCCAGCAGCGTCCAGGGCTCACACCAAGAGACCCAGTACTTC
TRBJ1-2	TRBV28	NA	NA	15	CASSLGSGSPRGYTF	TGTGCCAGCAGTTTAGGGTCGGGGAGCCCTAGAGGCTACACCTTC
TRBJ2-5	TRBV5-4	once	TRBD2	14	CASSLGLAGGHQYF	TGTGCCAGCAGCTTGGGACTAGCGGGGGGCCACCAGTACTTC
TRBJ2-7	TRBV3-1/TRBV3-2	NA	TRBD1	11	CASSQGGTARF	TGTGCCAGCAGCCAGGGTGGGACAGCACGATTC
TRBJ1-1	TRBV19	NA	NA	12	CATRRGNTEAFF	TGTGCCACCAGAAGGGGGAATACTGAAGCTTTCTTT
TRBJ2-7	TRBV4-1	NA	TRBD1	14	CASSQGTASYEQYF	TGCGCCAGCAGCCAGGGGACAGCTTCCTACGAGCAGTACTTC
TRBJ2-1	TRBV5-5	once	NA	13	CASSSTLYNEQFF	TGTGCCAGCAGCTCGACTCTCTACAATGAGCAGTTCTTC
TRBJ2-6	TRBV3-1/TRBV3-2	NA	TRBD2	18	CASSPGLAGLSGANVLTF	TGTGCCAGCAGCCCCGGACTAGCGGGACTCTCTGGGGCCAACGTCCTGACTTTC
TRBJ1-2	TRBV13	NA	TRBD1	14	CASSGTGDSYGYTF	TGTGCCAGCAGCGGGACCGGGGACAGTTATGGCTACACCTTC
TRBJ2-2	TRBV7-2	NA	TRBD2	17	CASSKGLAGGPSGELFF	TGTGCCAGCAGCAAGGGACTAGCGGGGGGGCCGTCCGGGGAGCTGTTTTTT
TRBJ1-6	TRBV7-2	NA	NA	14	CASSLVGQGSPLHF	TGTGCCAGCAGCTTAGTAGGGCAGGGATCACCCCTCCACTTT
TRBJ2-7	TRBV27	NA	TRBD1	20	CASSLSWRRQGAWGTYEQYF	TGTGCCAGCAGTTTATCTTGGAGAAGACAGGGGGCGTGGGGAACCTACGAGCAGTACTTC
TRBJ2-7	TRBV11-2	NA	NA	15	CASSLDRQLYYEQYF	TGTGCCAGCAGCTTAGATCGTCAGTTATACTACGAGCAGTACTTC
TRBJ2-1	TRBV30	NA	TRBD2	15	CAWSGGTSDYNEQFF	TGTGCCTGGAGTGGCGGGACTAGCGACTACAATGAGCAGTTCTTC